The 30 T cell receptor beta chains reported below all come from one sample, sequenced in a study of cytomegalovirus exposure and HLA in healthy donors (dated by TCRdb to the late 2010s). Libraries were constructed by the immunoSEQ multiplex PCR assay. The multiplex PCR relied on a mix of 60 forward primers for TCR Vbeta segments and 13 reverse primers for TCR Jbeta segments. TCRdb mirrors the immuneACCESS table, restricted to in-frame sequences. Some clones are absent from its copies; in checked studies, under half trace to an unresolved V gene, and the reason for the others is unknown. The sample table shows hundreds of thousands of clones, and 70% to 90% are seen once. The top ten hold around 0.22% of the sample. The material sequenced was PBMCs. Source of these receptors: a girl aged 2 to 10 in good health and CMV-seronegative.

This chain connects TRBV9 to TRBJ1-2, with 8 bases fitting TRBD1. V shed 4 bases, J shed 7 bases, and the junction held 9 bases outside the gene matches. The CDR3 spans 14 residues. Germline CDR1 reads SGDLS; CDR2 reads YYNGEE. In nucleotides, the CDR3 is TGTGCCAGCAGCCAGCGACAGGGGCAGGGTGGCTACACCTTC. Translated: CASSQRQGQGGYTF.

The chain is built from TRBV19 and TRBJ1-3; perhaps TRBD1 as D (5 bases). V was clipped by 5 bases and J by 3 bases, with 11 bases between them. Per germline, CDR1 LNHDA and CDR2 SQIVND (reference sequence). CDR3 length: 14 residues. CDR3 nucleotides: TGTGCCAGTAGTGGTATAGGGGATGGAAACACCATATATTTT. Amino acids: CASSGIGDGNTIYF.

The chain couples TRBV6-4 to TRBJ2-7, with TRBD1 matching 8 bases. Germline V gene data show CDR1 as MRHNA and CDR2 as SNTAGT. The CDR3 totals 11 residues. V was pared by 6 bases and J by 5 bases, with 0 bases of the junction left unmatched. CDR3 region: CASRTGDEQYF. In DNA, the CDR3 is TGTGCCAGCAGGACAGGGGACGAGCAGTACTTC.

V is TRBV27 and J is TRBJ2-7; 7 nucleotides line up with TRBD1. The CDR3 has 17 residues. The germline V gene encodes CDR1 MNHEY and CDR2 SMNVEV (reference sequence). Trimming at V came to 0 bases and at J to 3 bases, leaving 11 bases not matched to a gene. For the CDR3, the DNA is TGTGCCAGCAGTTTATCGGGCCCCTCCCGGACAGGCTACGAGCAGTACTTC. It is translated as CASSLSGPSRTGYEQYF.

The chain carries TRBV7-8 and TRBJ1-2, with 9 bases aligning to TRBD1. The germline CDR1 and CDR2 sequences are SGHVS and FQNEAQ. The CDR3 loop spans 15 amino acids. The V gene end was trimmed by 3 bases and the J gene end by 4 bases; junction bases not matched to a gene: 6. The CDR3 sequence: CASSFAGTGTYGYTF. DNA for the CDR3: TGTGCCAGCAGCTTCGCCGGGACAGGGACCTATGGCTACACCTTC. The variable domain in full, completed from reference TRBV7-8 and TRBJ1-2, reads GAGVSQSPRYKVAKRGQDVALRCDPISGHVSLFWYQQALGQGPEFLTYFQNEAQLDKSGLPSDRFFAERPEGSVSTLKIQRTQQEDSAVYLCASSFAGTGTYGYTFGSGTRLTVV.

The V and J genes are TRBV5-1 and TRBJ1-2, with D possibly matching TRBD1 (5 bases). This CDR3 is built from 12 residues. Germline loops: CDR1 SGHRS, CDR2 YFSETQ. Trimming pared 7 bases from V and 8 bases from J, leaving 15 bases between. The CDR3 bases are TGCGCCAGCGTGGGGACTTATGGAGGCTACACCTTC. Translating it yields CASVGTYGGYTF.

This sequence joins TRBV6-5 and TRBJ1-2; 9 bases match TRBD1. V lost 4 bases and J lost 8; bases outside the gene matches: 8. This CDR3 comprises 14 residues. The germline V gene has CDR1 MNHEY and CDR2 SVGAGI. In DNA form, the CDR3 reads TGTGCCAGCAGTTTGAGGGACAGGGTGACGGGCTACACCTTC. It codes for CASSLRDRVTGYTF.

CDR3 protein: CASSGGSGTPPYEQYF. The CDR3 DNA reads TGTGCCAGCAGCGGAGGGTCCGGGACCCCTCCCTACGAGCAGTACTTC. The chain recombines TRBV7-9 with TRBJ2-7; TRBD2 might be the D (6 bases). Germline-derived CDR1 and CDR2 are SEHNR and FQNEAQ (reference sequence). V was pared by 5 bases and J by 2 bases, with 19 bases between. This CDR3 spans 16 amino acids.

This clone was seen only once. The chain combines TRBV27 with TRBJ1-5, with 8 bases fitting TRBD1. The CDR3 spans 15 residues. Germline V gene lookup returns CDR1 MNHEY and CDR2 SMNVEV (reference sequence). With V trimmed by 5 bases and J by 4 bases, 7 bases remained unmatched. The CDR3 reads CASSPIRTGNQPQHF. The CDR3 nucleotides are TGTGCCAGCAGTCCCATTCGGACAGGGAATCAGCCCCAGCATTTT.

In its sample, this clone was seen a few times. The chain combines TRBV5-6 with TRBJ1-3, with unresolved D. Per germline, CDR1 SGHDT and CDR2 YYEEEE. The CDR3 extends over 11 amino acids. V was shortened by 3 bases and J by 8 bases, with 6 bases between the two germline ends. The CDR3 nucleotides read TGTGCCAGCAGCTCGGTACACACCATATATTTT. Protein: CASSSVHTIYF.

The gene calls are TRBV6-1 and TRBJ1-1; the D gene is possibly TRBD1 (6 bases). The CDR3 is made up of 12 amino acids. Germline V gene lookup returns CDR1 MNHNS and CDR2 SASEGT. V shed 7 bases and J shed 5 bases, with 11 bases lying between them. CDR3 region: CASKGVGTEAFF. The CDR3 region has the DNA TGTGCCAGCAAGGGGGTGGGAACTGAAGCTTTCTTT.

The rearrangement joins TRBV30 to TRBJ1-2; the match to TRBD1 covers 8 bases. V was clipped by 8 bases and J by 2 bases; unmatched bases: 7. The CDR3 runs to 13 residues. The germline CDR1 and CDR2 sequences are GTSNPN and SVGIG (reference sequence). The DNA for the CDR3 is TGTGCCAGGGAACAGGGGGGGAACTATGGCTACACCTTC. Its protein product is CAREQGGNYGYTF.

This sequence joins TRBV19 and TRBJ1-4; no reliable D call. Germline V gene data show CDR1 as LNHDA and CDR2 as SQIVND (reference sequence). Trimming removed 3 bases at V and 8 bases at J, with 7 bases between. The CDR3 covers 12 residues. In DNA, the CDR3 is TGTGCCAGTAGTATCACGAGGGAAAAACTGTTTTTT. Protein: CASSITREKLFF. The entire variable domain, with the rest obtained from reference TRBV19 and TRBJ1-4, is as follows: DGGITQSPKYLFRKEGQNVTLSCEQNLNHDAMYWYRQDPGQGLRLIYYSQIVNDFQKGDIAEGYSVSREKKESFPLTVTSAQKNPTAFYLCASSITREKLFFGSGTQLSVL.

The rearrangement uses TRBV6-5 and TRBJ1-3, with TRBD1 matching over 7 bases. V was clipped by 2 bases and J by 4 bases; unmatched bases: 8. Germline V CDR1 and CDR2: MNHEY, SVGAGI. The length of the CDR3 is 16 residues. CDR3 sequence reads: CASSYTRQGAGNTIYF. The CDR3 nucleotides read TGTGCCAGCAGTTACACCCGACAGGGAGCGGGAAACACCATATATTTT.

CDR3 sequence (DNA): TGTGCCAGTAGTGCCTACAGGGGGGGGAGCAATCAGCCCCAGCATTTT. Its translation: CASSAYRGGSNQPQHF. J is TRBJ1-5 and V is TRBV19; TRBD1 matches at 8 bases. The V and J ends lost 5 bases and 1 base, in that order; junction bases with no gene match: 7. The germline V gene encodes CDR1 LNHDA and CDR2 SQIVND (reference sequence). The CDR3 runs 16 residues.

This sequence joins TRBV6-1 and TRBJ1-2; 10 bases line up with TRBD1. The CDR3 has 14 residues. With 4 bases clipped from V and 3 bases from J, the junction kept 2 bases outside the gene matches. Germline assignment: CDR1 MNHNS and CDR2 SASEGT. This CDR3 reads CASSGQGADYGYTF. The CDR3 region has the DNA TGTGCCAGCAGTGGACAGGGGGCGGACTATGGCTACACCTTC.

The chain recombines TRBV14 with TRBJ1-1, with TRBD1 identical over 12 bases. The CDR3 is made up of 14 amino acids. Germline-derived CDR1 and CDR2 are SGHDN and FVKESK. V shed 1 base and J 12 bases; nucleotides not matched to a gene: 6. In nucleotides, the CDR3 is TGTGCCAGCAGCCAAGTGGGGACAGGGGGCCTTACTTTCTTT. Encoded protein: CASSQVGTGGLTFF. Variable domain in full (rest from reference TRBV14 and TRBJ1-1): EAGVTQFPSHSVIEKGQTVTLRCDPISGHDNLYWYRRVMGKEIKFLLHFVKESKQDESGMPNNRFLAERTGGTYSTLKVQPAELEDSGVYFCASSQVGTGGLTFFGQGTRLTVV.

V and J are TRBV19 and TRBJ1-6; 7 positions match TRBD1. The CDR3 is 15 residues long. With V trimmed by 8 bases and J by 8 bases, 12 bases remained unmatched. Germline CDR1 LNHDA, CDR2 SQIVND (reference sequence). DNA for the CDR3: TGTGCCAGTCAATTACAGGGGACCGTAGATTCACCCCTCCACTTT. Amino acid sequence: CASQLQGTVDSPLHF.

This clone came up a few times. The CDR3 region is CASSLVGGAGETQYF. In nucleotides, the CDR3 is TGTGCCAGCAGCTTAGTCGGGGGGGCCGGGGAGACCCAGTACTTC. The chain links TRBV7-3 to TRBJ2-5; 8 bases are shared with TRBD2. The length of the CDR3 is 15 residues. Germline loops: CDR1 SGHTA, CDR2 FQGTGA. With 2 bases clipped from V and 5 bases from J, the junction kept 7 bases outside the gene matches.

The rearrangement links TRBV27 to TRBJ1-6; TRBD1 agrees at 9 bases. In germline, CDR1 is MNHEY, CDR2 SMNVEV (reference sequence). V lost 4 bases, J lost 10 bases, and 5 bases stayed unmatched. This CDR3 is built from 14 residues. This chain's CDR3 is CASSSGQGGSPLHF. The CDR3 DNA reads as TGTGCCAGCAGTTCGGGACAGGGAGGCTCACCCCTCCACTTT.

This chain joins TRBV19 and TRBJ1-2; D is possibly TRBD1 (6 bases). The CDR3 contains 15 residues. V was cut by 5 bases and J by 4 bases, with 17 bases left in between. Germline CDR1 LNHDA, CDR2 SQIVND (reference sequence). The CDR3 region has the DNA TGTGCCAGTAGTTTTAACAGGGCCGGCGGCTATGGCTACACCTTC. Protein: CASSFNRAGGYGYTF.

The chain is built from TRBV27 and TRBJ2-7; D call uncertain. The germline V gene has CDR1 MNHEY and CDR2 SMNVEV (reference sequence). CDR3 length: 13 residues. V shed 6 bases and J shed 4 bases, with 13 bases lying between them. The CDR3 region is CASSFRGLYEQYF. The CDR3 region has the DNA TGTGCCAGCAGCTTTCGCGGCTTGTACGAGCAGTACTTC.

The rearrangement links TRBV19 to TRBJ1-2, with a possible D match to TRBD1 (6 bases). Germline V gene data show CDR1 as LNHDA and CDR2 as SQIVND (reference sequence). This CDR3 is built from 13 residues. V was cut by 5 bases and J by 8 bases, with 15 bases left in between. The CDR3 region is CASSVQGIGGYTF. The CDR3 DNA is TGTGCCAGTAGTGTACAGGGTATTGGAGGCTACACCTTC.

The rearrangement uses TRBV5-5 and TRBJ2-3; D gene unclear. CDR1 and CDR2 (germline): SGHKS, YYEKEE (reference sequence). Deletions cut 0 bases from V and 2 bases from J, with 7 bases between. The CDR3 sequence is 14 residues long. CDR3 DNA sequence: TGTGCCAGCAGCTTGGATACTTCCACAGATACGCAGTATTTT. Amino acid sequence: CASSLDTSTDTQYF.

The chain's CDR3 is CSVELSGQRVNYGYTF. The DNA for the CDR3 is TGCAGCGTTGAATTGTCTGGACAGCGCGTTAACTATGGCTACACCTTC. The rearrangement joins TRBV29-1 to TRBJ1-2; a possible D gene is TRBD1 (6 bases). Germline CDR1 SQVTM, CDR2 ANQGSEA. The germline V and J ends were trimmed by 2 bases and 1 base, with 17 bases remaining between them. The CDR3 runs to 16 residues.

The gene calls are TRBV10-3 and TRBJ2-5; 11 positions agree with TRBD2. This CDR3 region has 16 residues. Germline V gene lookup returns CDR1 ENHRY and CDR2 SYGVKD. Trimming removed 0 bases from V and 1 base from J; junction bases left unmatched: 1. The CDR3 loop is CAISESGTSGQETQYF. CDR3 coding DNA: TGTGCCATCAGTGAGTCCGGGACTAGCGGCCAAGAGACCCAGTACTTC.

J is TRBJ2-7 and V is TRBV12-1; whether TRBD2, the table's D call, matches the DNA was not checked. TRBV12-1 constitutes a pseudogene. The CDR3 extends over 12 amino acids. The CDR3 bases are TGTGCCAGCAGCTTTGATTTCGACGAGCAGTACTTC. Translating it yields CASSFDFDEQYF.

The CDR3 bases are TGCGCCAGCAGTGAGTACAGGGGGACCGGGGAGCTGTTTTTT. Protein: CASSEYRGTGELFF. The chain carries TRBV10-2 and TRBJ2-2; 8 bases are a match to TRBD1. Germline-derived CDR1 and CDR2 are WSHSY and SAAADI. Trimming took 1 base from V and 5 from J; bases not matched to a gene: 0. This CDR3 contains 14 residues.

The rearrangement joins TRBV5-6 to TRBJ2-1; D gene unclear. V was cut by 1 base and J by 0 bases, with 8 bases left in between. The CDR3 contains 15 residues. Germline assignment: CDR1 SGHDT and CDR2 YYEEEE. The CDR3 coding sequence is TGTGCCAGCAGCTTGTACGGGTTCTCCTACAATGAGCAGTTCTTC. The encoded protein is CASSLYGFSYNEQFF.

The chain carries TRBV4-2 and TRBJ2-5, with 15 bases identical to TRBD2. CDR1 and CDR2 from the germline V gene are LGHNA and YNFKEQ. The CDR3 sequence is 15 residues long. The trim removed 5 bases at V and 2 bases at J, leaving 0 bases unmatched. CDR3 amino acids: CASSGLAGGQETQYF. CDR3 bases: TGTGCCAGCAGCGGACTAGCGGGGGGGCAAGAGACCCAGTACTTC.